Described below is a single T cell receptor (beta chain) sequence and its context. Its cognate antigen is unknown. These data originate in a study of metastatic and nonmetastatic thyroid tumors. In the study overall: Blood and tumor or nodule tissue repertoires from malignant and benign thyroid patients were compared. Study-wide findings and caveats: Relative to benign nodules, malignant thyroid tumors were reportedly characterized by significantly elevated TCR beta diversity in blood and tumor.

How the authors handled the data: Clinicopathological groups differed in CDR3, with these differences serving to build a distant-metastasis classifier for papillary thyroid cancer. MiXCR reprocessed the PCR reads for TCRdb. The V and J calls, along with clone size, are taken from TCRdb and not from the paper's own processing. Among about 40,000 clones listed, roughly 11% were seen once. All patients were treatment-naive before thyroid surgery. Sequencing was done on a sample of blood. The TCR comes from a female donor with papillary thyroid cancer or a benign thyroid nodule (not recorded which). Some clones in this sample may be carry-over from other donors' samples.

CDR3 sequence: CASSSGGGTADTQYF. CDR3 DNA: TGTGCCAGCTCATCAGGGGGGGGAACGGCAGATACGCAGTATTTT. This chain joins TRBV18 and TRBJ2-3, with D possibly called TRBD1 or TRBD2 (7 bases each). The CDR3 loop spans 15 amino acids. Per the germline V gene, CDR1 is KGHSH and CDR2 is LQKENI. Trimming left V 5 bases short and J 4 bases short, with 16 bases between. The whole variable domain, remainder taken from reference TRBV18 and TRBJ2-3, is NAGVMQNPRHLVRRRGQEARLRCSPMKGHSHVYWYRQLPEEGLKFMVYLQKENIIDESGMPKERFSAEFPKEGPSILRIQQVVRGDSAAYFCASSSGGGTADTQYFGPGTRLTVL.